This T cell receptor (beta chain) was documented in a study of control samples from healthy donors and cancer patients. Repertoires were generated with immunoSEQ multiplex PCR, while TCRdb's copy carries only in-frame clones and drops some. This table holds about 110,000 clones, more than 75% found once. V was pared by 5 bases and J by 8 bases, with 18 bases between. Germline V CDR1 and CDR2: KGHSH, LQKENI. The CDR3 runs 15 residues. This sequence joins TRBV18 and TRBJ1-4, with D possibly being TRBD1 (6 bases). The source is a woman aged 60 to 75 with lung cancer. What was sequenced was PBMCs. The CDR3 nucleotides read TGTGCCAGCTCATCACAACAGGGCATAGAAGAAAAACTGTTTTTT. It is translated as CASSSQQGIEEKLFF.